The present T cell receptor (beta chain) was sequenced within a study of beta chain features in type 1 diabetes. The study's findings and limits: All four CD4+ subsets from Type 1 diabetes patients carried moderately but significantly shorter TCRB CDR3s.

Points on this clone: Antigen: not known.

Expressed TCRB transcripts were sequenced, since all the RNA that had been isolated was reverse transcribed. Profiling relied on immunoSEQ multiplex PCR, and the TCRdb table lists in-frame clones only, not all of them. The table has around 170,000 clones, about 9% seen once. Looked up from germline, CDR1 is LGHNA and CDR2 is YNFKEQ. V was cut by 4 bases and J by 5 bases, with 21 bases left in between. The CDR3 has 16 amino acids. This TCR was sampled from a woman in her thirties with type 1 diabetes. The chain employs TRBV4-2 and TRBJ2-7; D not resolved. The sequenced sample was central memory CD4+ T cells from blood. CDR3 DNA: TGTGCCAGCAGCCGATTAACCGGGTCTTTGGCCAACGAGCAGTACTTC. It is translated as CASSRLTGSLANEQYF.